The table lists the clone carrying this TCR beta chain with many counts. The unsorted libraries originated from 2 million PBMCs kept at -80 C. 5'RACE with 10-nucleotide random UMIs produced the cDNA. TCRdb re-called the 5' RACE reads with MiXCR, one entry per CDR3 protein. The sample consists of roughly 89,000 distinct CDR3 sequences, around 2.6% of them appearing once. The data originate from a study of neurological immune-mediated disorders. J lost 11 bases, V lost 4 bases, and 14 bases had no gene match. The CDR3 extends over 15 amino acids. Germline CDR1 reads DFQATT; CDR2 reads SNEGSKA (reference sequence).

This receptor was identified in a woman aged 30 to 39 with multiple sclerosis. The sample comprised PBMCs. The chain uses TRBV20-1 and TRBJ1-4; 9 bases match TRBD1. For the CDR3, the DNA is TGCAGTGCTACCCAACCCGGGACAGGGTATGGGAAACTGTTTTTT. Translation: CSATQPGTGYGKLFF.